The 5 T cell receptor beta chains below come from one sample, sequenced in a study of blood T cells in healthy people across ages. The use of a sample-barcoded 5' primer and a J-beta primer mix characterized a second PCR of roughly 6 to 11 cycles. TCRdb re-derived calls from the 5' RACE reads in MiXCR, one entry per CDR3 protein. The sample has about 1,800,000 distinct CDR3 sequences, roughly 30% seen once; the top ten hold 7.7%. Specimen: blood. These receptors were collected from a woman under 40 in good health.

The rearrangement uses TRBV20-1 and TRBJ2-3; D gene ambiguous. This CDR3 is 15 amino acids long. The germline V gene has CDR1 DFQATT and CDR2 SNEGSKA (reference sequence). V lost 3 bases to trimming and J lost 3 bases, with 16 bases between them. The CDR3 here is CSASSLGWLTDTQYF. The CDR3, as DNA: TGCAGTGCTAGTTCCCTAGGGTGGCTTACAGATACGCAGTATTTT.

There are a few counts of this clonotype. This sequence joins TRBV7-9 and TRBJ2-3; 10 bases agree with TRBD2. The CDR3 totals 17 residues. Per the germline V gene, CDR1 is SEHNR and CDR2 is FQNEAQ (reference sequence). The V and J ends lost 0 bases and 1 base, in that order; junction bases with no gene match: 4. The CDR3 here is CASSLASGRSRTDTQYF. In DNA, the CDR3 is TGTGCCAGCAGCTTAGCTAGCGGGAGGTCGCGCACAGATACGCAGTATTTT.

This clonotype was counted ten times or more. The gene calls are TRBV7-2 and TRBJ2-7, with a possible D match to TRBD1 (6 bases). V gave up 2 bases and J gave up 0 bases, with 14 bases separating them. The CDR3 spans 16 residues. Germline CDR1 reads SGHTA; CDR2 reads FQGNSA. CDR3 loop: CASSLPQGRSSYEQYF. As DNA, the CDR3 is TGTGCCAGCAGCTTACCACAGGGACGGAGCTCCTACGAGCAGTACTTC.

This clonotype was counted ten times or more. V and J are TRBV20-1 and TRBJ2-1, with TRBD2 identical over 10 bases. This CDR3 has 14 residues. V was clipped by 3 bases and J by 7 bases; unmatched bases: 6. Per germline, CDR1 DFQATT and CDR2 SNEGSKA (reference sequence). The CDR3 spells CSARRPSGRNEQFF. In nucleotides, the CDR3 is TGCAGTGCTAGGAGGCCTAGCGGGAGAAATGAGCAGTTCTTC.

This clonotype was recorded at least ten times. This rearrangement joins TRBV5-1 to TRBJ2-1; D gene unclear. CDR3 size: 12 residues. Trimming cost V 0 bases and J 10 bases, with 8 bases left between them. Germline V gene lookup returns CDR1 SGHRS and CDR2 YFSETQ. CDR3 coding DNA: TGCGCCAGCAGCTTGGGGGCACCCGAGCAGTTCTTC. This gives the protein CASSLGAPEQFF.